The subject of this entry is one T cell receptor beta chain. No antigen is known for it. The sample comes from a study of shared clonotypes between healthy human individuals. Study background: The plates for each donor numbered three CD4 naive, three CD4 memory, two CD8 naive and one CD8 memory.

Method: immunoSEQ multiplex PCR; TCRdb's copy keeps in-frame clones and lacks some. This table holds over 2 million clones, roughly 94% found once. CD8 cells classed as naive were CD45RO-negative and positively selected for CCR7, excluding terminally differentiated effector memory CD45RA+ cells. Study results and limitations: Shared clonotypes: 4.5% to 6.5% naive CD4, under 4% naive CD8, 2.3% memory CD4, under 0.45% memory CD8.

The CDR3 has 15 residues. Unmatched junction bases numbered 6, after V lost 3 bases and J lost 6 bases. Germline V gene data show CDR1 as PRHDT and CDR2 as FYEKMQ (reference sequence). The chain is built from TRBV13 and TRBJ2-2; TRBD2 agrees at 8 bases. Sample: naive CD8+ T cells sorted from blood. This clonotype was sampled from a man aged 18 to 30 in good health. CDR3 in amino acids: CASSLIAGWPGELFF. As DNA, the CDR3 is TGTGCCAGCAGCTTGATAGCGGGATGGCCCGGGGAGCTGTTTTTT.